This T cell receptor beta chain is drawn from a study of cytomegalovirus exposure and HLA in healthy donors. Study conclusions and caveats: Generally TCR sequences proved uncommon, though certain public TCRs appeared in numerous donors.

Worth noting for this clone: Its antigen is not known.

Produced via immunoSEQ multiplex PCR; TCRdb's table is partial and in-frame only. The sample records hundreds of thousands of clones, approximately 86% being singletons. Source material: PBMCs. The clonotype originates from a woman aged 25 to 39 in good health and CMV-seropositive.

The CDR3 loop is CASSPSRTEAFF. The CDR3 DNA reads as TGTGCCAGCAGCCCTAGCCGCACTGAAGCTTTCTTT. The chain couples TRBV13 to TRBJ1-1; D ambiguous. The ends were cut back, 5 bases at V and 4 bases at J, with 8 bases in the middle. This CDR3 region has 12 residues. Germline V lookup: CDR1 PRHDT, CDR2 FYEKMQ (reference sequence).